This T cell receptor (beta chain) stems from a study of blood T cell repertoires in COVID-19. At the level of the study: Sites in the United States, Italy and Spain provided acute and convalescent COVID-19 samples.

In the authors' workflow: Estimated nucleated cell counts came from reference gene primer amplification. This table comes from immunoSEQ multiplex PCR, and its TCRdb copy is limited to in-frame clones, with some not included. V and J calls plus clone size are reproduced from that table; the DNA served to infer D and trimming. The sample carries some 35,000 clones, 70% to 90% recorded once. The sample taken for sequencing was peripheral blood. This clonotype was obtained from a man aged 70-80 years with active COVID-19.

The CDR3 region is CASSIGPPDTQYF. The CDR3, as DNA: TGTGCCAGTAGTATAGGGCCCCCAGATACGCAGTATTTT. The chain links TRBV19 to TRBJ2-3; D gene uncertain. CDR3 size: 13 residues. Germline V gene data show CDR1 as LNHDA and CDR2 as SQIVND (reference sequence). Trimming removed 1 base at V and 4 bases at J, with 6 bases between.